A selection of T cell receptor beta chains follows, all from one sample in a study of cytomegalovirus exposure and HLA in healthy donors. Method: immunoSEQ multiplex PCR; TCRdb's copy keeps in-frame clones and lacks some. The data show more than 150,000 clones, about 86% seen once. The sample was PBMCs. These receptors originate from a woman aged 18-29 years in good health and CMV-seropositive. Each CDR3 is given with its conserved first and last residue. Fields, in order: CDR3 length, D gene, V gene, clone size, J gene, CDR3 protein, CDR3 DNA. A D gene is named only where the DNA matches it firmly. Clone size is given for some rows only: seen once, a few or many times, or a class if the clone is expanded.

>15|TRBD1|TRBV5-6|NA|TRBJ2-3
CASSLPQGAGDTQYF
TGTGCCAGCAGCTTACCTCAGGGGGCGGGTGATACGCAGTATTTT
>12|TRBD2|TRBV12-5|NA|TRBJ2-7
CASGLVREGPYF
TGTGCTAGTGGTTTGGTTCGGGAGGGGCCGTACTTC
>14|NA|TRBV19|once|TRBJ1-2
CASSTGFYYYGYTF
TGTGCCAGTAGCACAGGGTTTTACTACTATGGCTACACCTTC
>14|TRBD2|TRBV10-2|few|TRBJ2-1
CASSVLAGVDEQFF
TGCGCCAGCAGTGTCCTCGCGGGGGTCGATGAGCAGTTCTTC
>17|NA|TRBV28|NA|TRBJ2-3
CASNIPTRVFGTDTQYF
TGTGCCAGCAACATCCCCACCCGGGTGTTCGGCACAGATACGCAGTATTTT
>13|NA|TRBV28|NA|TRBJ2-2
CASRRGGFPELFF
TGTGCCAGCAGGAGAGGGGGTTTTCCGGAGCTGTTTTTT
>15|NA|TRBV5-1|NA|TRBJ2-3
CASSLGRRITDTQYF
TGCGCCAGCAGCTTGGGACGGAGGATCACAGATACGCAGTATTTT
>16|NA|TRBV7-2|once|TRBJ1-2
CASSVFGEGPSGGYTF
TGTGCCAGCAGCGTGTTTGGGGAGGGCCCCTCGGGGGGCTACACCTTC
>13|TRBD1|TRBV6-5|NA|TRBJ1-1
CASRRQGETEAFF
TGTGCCAGCAGACGACAGGGTGAGACTGAAGCTTTCTTT
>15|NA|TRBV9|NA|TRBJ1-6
CASSVAPGGNSPLHF
TGTGCCAGCAGCGTAGCTCCGGGGGGGAATTCACCCCTCCACTTT
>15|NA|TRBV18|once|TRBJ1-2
CASSPPQGLFYGYTF
TGTGCCAGCTCACCACCGCAGGGACTCTTCTATGGCTACACCTTC
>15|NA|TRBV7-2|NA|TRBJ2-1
CASSMDSSSYNEQFF
TGTGCCAGCAGCATGGACAGTAGCTCCTACAATGAGCAGTTCTTC
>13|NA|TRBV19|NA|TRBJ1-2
CASTGDYNYGYTF
TGTGCCAGTACAGGGGATTATAACTATGGCTACACCTTC
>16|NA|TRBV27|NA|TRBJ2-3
CASSPIMSVSTDTQYF
TGTGCCAGCAGCCCCATTATGTCGGTTAGCACAGATACGCAGTATTTT
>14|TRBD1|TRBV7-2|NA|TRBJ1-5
CASSPPGQNQPQHF
TGTGCCAGCAGCCCCCCGGGACAGAATCAGCCCCAGCATTTT
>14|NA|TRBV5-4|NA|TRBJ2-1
CASSPGRGGNEQFF
TGTGCCAGCAGCCCGGGTAGGGGCGGAAATGAGCAGTTCTTC
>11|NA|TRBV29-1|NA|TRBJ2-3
CSVPWEDTQYF
TGCAGCGTCCCGTGGGAGGATACGCAGTATTTT